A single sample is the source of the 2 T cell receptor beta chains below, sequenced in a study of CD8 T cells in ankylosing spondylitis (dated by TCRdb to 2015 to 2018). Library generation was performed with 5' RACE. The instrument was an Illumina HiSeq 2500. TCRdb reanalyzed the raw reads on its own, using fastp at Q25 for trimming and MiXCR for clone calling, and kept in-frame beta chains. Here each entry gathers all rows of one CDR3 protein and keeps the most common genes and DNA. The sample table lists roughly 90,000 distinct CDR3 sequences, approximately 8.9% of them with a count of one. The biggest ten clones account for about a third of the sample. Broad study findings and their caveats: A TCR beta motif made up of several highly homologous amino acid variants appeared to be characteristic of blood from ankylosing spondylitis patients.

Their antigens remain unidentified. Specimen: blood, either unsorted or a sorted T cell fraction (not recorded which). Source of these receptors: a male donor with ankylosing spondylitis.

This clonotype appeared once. The CDR3 DNA reads as TGTGCCAGCAGTGAACCCCTCGGGACAACTAGCACAGATACGCAGTATTTT. Its protein is CASSEPLGTTSTDTQYF. This rearrangement joins TRBV2 to TRBJ2-3; TRBD1 might be the D (6 bases). Germline CDR1 SNHLY, CDR2 FYNNEI. Trimming left V 2 bases short and J 0 bases short, with 15 bases between. The CDR3 runs to 17 residues.

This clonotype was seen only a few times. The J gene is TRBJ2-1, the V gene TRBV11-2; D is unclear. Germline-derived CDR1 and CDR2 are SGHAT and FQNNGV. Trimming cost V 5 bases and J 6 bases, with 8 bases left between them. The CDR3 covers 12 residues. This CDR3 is CASSPPVNEQFF. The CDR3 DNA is TGTGCCAGCAGCCCGCCCGTCAATGAGCAGTTCTTC.